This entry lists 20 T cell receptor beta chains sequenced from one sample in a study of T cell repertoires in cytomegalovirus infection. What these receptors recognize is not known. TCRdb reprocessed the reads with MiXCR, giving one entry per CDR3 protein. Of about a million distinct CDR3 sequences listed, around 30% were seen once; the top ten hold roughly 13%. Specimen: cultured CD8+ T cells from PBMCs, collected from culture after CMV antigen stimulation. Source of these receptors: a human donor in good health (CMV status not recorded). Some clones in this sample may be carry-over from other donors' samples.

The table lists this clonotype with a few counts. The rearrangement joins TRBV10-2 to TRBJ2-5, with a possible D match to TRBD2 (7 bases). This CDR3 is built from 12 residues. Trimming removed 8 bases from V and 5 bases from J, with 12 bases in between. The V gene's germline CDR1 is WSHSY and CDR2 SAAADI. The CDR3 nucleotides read TGCGCCAGCGGGGGGGCCTTCGAGACCCAGTACTTC. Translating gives CASGGAFETQYF.

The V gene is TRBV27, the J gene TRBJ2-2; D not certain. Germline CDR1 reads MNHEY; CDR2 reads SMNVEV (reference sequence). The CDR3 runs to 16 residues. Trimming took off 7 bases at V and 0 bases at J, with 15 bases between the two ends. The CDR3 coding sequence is TGTGCCAGCACCCTGTCGGGCAGTTCGAACACCGGGGAGCTGTTTTTT. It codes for CASTLSGSSNTGELFF.

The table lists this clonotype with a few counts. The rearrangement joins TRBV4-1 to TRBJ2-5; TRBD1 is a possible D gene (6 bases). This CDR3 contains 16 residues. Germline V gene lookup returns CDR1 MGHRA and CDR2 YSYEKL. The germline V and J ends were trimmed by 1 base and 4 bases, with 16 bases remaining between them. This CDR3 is CASSQGAGVFAETQYF. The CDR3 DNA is TGCGCCAGCAGCCAAGGTGCAGGGGTGTTCGCAGAGACCCAGTACTTC.

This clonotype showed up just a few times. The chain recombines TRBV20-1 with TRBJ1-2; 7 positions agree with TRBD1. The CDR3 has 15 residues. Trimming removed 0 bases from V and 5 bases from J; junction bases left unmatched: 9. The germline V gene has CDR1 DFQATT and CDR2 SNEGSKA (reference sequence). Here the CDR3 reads CSARDTGEGAYGYTF. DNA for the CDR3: TGCAGTGCTAGAGATACAGGGGAAGGGGCATATGGCTACACCTTC.

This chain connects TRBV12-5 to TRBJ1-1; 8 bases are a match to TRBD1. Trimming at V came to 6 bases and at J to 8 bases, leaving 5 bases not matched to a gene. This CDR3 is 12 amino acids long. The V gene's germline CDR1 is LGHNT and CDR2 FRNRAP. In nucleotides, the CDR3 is TGTGCTAGTGGAGGACAGGGAGGCGAAGCTTTCTTT. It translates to CASGGQGGEAFF.

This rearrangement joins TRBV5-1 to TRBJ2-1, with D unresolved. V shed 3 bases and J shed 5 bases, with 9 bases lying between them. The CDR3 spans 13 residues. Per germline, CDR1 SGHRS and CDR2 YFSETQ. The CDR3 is CASSSSSNNEQFF. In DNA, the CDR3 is TGCGCCAGCAGCTCGTCATCGAACAATGAGCAGTTCTTC.

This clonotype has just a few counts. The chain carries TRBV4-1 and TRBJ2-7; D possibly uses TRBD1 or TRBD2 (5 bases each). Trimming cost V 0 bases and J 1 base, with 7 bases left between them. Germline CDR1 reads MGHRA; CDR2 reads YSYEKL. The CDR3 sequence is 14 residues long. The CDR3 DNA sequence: TGCGCCAGCAGCCAAGAGAGGGGATCCTACGAGCAGTACGTC. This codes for CASSQERGSYEQYV.

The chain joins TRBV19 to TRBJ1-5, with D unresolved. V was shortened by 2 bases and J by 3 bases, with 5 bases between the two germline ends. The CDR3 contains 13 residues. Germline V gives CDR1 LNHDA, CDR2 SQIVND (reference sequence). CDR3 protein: CASSIHHNQPQHF. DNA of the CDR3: TGTGCCAGTAGTATACACCACAATCAGCCCCAGCATTTT.

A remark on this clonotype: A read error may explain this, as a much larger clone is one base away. CDR3 amino acids: CANSTGAYNSPLHF. The DNA for the CDR3 is TGTGCCAACAGTACCGGGGCTTATAATTCACCCCTCCACTTT. The chain employs TRBV27 and TRBJ1-6; the D gene is possibly TRBD1 (5 bases). CDR3 size: 14 residues. Germline loops: CDR1 MNHEY, CDR2 SMNVEV (reference sequence).

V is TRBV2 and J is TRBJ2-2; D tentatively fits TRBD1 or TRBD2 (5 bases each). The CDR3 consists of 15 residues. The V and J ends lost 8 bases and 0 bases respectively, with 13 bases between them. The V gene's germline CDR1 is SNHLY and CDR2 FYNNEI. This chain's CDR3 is CASLTGTTNTGELFF. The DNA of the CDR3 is TGTGCCAGCCTAACGGGGACCACGAACACCGGGGAGCTGTTTTTT.

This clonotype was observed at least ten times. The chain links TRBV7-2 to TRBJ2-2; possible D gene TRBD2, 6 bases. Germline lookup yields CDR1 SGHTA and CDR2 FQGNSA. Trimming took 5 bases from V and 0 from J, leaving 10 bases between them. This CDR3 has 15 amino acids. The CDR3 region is CASSRGLPNTGELFF. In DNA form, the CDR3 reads TGTGCCAGCAGCCGCGGACTACCGAACACCGGGGAGCTGTTTTTT.

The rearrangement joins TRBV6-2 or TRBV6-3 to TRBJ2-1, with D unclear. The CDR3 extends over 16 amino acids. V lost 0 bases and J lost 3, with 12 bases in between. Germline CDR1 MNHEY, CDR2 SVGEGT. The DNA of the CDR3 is TGTGCCAGCAGTTACTCGGCCAGGACGGACTACAATGAGCAGTTCTTC. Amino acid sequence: CASSYSARTDYNEQFF.

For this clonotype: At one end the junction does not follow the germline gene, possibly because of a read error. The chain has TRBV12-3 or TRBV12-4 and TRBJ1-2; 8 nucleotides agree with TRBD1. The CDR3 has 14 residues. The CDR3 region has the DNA TGTGCCAACAGTACCTCGACAGGGGACAAAGGCTACACCTTC. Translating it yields CANSTSTGDKGYTF.

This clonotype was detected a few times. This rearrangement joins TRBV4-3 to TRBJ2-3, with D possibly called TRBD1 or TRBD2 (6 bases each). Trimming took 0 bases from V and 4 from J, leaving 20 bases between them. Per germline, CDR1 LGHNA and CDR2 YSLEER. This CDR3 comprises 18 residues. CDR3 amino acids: CASSQDRGAGMVADTQYF. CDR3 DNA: TGCGCCAGCAGCCAAGATAGGGGGGCGGGGATGGTGGCAGATACGCAGTATTTT.

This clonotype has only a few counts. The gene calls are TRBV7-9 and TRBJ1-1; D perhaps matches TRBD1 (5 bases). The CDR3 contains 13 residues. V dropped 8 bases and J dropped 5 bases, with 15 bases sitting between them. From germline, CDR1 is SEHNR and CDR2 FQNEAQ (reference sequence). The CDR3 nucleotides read TGTGCCAGCTCTTGGACGGAGGGGACTGAAGCTTTCTTT. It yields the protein CASSWTEGTEAFF.

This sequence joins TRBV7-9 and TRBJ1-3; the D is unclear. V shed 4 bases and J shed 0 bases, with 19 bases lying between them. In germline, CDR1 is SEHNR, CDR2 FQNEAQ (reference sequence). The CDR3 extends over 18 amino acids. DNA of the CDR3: TGTGCCAGCAGCTGGGCGGGTGGAGGGCCGAGCTCTGGAAACACCATATATTTT. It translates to CASSWAGGGPSSGNTIYF. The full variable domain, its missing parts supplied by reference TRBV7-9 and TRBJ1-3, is DTGVSQNPRHKITKRGQNVTFRCDPISEHNRLYWYRQTLGQGPEFLTYFQNEAQLEKSRLLSDRFSAERPKGSFSTLEIQRTEQGDSAMYLCASSWAGGGPSSGNTIYFGEGSWLTVV.

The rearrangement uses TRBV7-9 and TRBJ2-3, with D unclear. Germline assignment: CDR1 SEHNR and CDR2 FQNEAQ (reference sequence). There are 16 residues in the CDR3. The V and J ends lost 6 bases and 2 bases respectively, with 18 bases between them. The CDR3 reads CASRSGDTLPTDTQYF. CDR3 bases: TGTGCCAGCAGGTCCGGAGACACACTACCCACAGATACGCAGTATTTT.

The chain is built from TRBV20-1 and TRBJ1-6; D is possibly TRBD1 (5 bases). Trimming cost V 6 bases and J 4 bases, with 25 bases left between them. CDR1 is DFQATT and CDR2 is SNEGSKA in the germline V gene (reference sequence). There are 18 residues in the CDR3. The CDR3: CSARSIKLGEAYNSPLHF. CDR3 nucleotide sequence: TGCAGTGCCCGATCAATCAAATTGGGGGAAGCTTATAATTCACCCCTCCACTTT.

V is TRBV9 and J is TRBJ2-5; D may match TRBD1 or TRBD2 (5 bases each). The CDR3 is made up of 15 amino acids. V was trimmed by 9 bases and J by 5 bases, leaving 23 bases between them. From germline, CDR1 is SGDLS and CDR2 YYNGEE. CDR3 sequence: CANFPEGRVAETQYF. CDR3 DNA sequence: TGTGCCAACTTCCCTGAGGGGCGGGTCGCCGAGACCCAGTACTTC.

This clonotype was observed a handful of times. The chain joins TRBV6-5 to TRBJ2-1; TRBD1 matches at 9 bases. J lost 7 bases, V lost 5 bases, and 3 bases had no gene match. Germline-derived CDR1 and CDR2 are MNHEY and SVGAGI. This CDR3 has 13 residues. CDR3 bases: TGTGCCAGCAGTGCGGGGACAGGGAATGAGCAGTTCTTC. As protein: CASSAGTGNEQFF.